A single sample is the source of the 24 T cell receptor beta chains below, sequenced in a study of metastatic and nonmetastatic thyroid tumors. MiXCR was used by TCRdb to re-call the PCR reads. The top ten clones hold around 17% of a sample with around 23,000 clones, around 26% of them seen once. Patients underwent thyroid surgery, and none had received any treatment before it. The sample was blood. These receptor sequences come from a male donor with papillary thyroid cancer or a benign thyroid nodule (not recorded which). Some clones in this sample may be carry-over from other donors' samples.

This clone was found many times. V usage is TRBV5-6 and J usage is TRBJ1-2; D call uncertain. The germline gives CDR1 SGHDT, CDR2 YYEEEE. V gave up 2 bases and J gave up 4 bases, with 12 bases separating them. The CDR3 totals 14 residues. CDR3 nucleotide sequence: TGTGCCAGCAGCTTAGTGGGGAAACGCTATGGCTACACCTTC. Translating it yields CASSLVGKRYGYTF.

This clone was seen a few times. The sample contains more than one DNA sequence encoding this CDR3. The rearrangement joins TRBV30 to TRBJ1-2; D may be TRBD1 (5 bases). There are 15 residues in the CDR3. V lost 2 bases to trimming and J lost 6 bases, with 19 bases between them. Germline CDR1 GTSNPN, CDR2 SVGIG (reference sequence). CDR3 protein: CAWSHGGMDADGYTF. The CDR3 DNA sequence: TGTGCCTGGAGTCATGGGGGTATGGACGCGGATGGCTACACCTTC.

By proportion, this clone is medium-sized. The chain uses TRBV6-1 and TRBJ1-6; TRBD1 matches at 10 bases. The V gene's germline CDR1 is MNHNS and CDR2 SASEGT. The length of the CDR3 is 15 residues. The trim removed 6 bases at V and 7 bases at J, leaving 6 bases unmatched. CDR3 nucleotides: TGTGCCAGCAGCCGGGACAGGGGCGTAAATTCACCCCTCCACTTT. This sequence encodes CASSRDRGVNSPLHF.

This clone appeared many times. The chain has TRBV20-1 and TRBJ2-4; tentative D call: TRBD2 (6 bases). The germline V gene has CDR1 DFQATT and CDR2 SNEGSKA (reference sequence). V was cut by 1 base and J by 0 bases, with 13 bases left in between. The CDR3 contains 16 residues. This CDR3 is CSARASGELAKNIQYF. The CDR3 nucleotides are TGCAGTGCTAGAGCGTCGGGGGAATTAGCCAAAAACATTCAGTACTTC.

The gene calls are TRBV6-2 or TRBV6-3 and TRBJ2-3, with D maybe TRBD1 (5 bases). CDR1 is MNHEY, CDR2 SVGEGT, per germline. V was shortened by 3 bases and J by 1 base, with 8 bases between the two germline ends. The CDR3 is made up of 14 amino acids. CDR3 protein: CASSYTGRTDTQYF. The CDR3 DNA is TGTGCCAGCAGTTATACAGGACGCACAGATACGCAGTATTTT.

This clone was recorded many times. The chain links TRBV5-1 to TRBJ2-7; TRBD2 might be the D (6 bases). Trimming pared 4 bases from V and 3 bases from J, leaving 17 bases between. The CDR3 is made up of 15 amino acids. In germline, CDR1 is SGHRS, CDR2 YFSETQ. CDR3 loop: CASSPGRAGLYEQYF. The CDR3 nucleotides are TGCGCCAGCAGCCCGGGACGAGCGGGCCTCTACGAGCAGTACTTC.

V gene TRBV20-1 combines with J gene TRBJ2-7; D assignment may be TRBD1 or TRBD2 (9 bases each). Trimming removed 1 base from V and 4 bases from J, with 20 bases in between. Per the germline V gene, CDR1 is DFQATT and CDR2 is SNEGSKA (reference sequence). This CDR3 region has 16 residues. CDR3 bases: TGCAGTGCTAGAGCTAGCGGGACAGGGAATTTTTACGAGCAGTACTTC. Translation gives CSARASGTGNFYEQYF.

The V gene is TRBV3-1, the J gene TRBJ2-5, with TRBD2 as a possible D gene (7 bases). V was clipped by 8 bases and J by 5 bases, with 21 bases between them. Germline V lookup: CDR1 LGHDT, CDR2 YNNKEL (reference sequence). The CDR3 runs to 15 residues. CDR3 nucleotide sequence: TGTGCCAGCTCCGGGCCAAGGGGGGGTCTCGAGACCCAGTACTTC. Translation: CASSGPRGGLETQYF.

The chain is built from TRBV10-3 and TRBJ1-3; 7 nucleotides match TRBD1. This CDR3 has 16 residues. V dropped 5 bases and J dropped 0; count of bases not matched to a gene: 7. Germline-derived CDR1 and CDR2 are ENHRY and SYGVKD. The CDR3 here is CAISPGQKISGNTIYF. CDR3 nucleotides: TGTGCCATCAGTCCGGGACAGAAAATCTCTGGAAACACCATATATTTT.

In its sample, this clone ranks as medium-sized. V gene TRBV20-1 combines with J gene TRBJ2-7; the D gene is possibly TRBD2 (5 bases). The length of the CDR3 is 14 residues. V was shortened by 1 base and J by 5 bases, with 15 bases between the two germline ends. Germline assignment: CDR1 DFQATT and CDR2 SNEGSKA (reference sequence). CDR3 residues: CSARAEIFGNEQYF. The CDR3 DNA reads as TGCAGTGCTAGAGCCGAGATTTTCGGGAACGAGCAGTACTTC.

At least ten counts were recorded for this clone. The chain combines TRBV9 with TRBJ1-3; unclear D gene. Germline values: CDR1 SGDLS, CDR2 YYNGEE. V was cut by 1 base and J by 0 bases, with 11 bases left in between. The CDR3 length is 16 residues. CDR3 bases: TGTGCCAGCAGCGTAAAGGCCGGCTTCTCTGGAAACACCATATATTTT. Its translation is CASSVKAGFSGNTIYF.

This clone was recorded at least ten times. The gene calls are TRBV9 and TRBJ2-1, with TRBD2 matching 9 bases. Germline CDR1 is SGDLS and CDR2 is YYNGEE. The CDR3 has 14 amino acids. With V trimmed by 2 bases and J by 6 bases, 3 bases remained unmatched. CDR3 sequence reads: CASSVLAGVNEQFF. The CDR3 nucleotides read TGTGCCAGCAGCGTGTTAGCGGGAGTCAATGAGCAGTTCTTC.

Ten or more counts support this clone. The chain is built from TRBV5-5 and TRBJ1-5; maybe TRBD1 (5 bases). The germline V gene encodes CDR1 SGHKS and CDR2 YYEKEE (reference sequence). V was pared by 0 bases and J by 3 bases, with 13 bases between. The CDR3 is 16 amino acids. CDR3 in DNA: TGTGCCAGCAGCTTGGTAGCAGGGAGTTTCAATCAGCCCCAGCATTTT. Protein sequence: CASSLVAGSFNQPQHF.

CDR3 in DNA: TGTGCCAGCTCGCGACATTCACTTGAAGCTTTCTTT. Translating gives CASSRHSLEAFF. V is TRBV18 and J is TRBJ1-1; D is unresolved. V lost 6 bases to trimming and J lost 7 bases, with 12 bases between them. This CDR3 region has 12 residues. Germline V gene sequence: CDR1 KGHSH, CDR2 LQKENI.

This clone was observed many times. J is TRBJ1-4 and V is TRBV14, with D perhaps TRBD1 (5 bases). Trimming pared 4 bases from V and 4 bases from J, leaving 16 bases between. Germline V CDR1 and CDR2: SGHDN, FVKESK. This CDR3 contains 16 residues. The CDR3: CASSRREGALNEKLFF. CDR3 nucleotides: TGTGCCAGCAGCCGCCGTGAAGGGGCCCTTAATGAAAAACTGTTTTTT. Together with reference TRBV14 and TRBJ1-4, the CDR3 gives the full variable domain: EAGVTQFPSHSVIEKGQTVTLRCDPISGHDNLYWYRRVMGKEIKFLLHFVKESKQDESGMPNNRFLAERTGGTYSTLKVQPAELEDSGVYFCASSRREGALNEKLFFGSGTQLSVL.

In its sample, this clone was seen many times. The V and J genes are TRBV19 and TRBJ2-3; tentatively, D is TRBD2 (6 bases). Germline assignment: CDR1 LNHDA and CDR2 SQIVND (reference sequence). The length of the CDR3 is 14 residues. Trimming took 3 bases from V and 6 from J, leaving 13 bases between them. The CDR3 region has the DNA TGTGCCAGTAGTATCGGAGGGGCTGTTGATACGCAGTATTTT. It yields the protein CASSIGGAVDTQYF.

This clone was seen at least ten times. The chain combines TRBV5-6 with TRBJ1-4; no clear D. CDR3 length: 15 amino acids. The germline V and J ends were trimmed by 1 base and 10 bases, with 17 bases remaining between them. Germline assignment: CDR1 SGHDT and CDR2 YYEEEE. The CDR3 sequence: CASSLFGGGFGKLFF. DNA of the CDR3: TGTGCCAGCAGCTTGTTTGGCGGAGGATTTGGAAAACTGTTTTTT. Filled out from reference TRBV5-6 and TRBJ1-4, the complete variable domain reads DAGVTQSPTHLIKTRGQQVTLRCSPKSGHDTVSWYQQALGQGPQFIFQYYEEEERQRGNFPDRFSGHQFPNYSSELNVNALLLGDSALYLCASSLFGGGFGKLFFGSGTQLSVL.

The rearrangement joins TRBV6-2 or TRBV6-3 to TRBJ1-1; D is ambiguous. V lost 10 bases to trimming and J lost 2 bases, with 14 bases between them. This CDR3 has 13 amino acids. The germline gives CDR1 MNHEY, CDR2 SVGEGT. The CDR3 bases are TGTGCCATCAGCCCATGGGTAAACACTGAAGCTTTCTTT. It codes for CAISPWVNTEAFF.

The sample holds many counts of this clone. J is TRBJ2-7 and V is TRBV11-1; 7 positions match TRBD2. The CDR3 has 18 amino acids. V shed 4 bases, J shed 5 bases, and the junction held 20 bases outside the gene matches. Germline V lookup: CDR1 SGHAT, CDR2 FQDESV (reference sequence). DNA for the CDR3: TGTGCCAGCAGCTGGGGGGGAGGTGTTGTGCAGGGAGGGAACGAGCAGTACTTC. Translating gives CASSWGGGVVQGGNEQYF.

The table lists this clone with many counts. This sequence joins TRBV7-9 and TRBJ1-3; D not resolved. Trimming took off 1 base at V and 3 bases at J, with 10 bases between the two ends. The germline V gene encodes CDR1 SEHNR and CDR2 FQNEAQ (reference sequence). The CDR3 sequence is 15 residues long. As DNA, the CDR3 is TGTGCCAGCAGCTTAGGAATATTAGATGGAAACACCATATATTTT. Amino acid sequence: CASSLGILDGNTIYF.

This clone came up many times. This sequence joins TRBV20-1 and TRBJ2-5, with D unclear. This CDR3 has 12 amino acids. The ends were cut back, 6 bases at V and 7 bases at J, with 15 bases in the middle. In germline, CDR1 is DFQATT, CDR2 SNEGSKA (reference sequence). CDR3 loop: CSAPDPPGTQYF. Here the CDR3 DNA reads TGCAGTGCACCCGACCCCCCGGGGACCCAGTACTTC.

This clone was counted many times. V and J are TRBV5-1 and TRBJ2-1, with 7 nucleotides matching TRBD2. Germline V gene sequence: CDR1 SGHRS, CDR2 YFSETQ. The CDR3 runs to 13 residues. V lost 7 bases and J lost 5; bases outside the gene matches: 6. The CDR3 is CASLRDYDNEQFF. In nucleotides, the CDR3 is TGCGCCAGCCTCCGGGACTACGACAATGAGCAGTTCTTC.

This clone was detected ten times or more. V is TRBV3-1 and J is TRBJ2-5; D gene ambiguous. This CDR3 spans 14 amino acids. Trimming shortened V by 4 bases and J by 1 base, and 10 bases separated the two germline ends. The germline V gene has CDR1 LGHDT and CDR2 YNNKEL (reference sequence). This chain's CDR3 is CASSPPALQETQYF. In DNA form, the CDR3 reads TGTGCCAGCAGCCCGCCGGCCCTCCAAGAGACCCAGTACTTC.

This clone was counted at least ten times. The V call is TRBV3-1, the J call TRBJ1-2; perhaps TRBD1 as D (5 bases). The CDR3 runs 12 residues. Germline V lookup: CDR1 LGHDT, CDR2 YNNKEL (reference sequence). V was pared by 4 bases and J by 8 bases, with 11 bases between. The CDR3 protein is CASSLPRGGYTF. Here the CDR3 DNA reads TGTGCCAGCAGCCTTCCGAGGGGCGGCTACACCTTC. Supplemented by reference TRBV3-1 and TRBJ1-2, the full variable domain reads DTAVSQTPKYLVTQMGNDKSIKCEQNLGHDTMYWYKQDSKKFLKIMFSYNNKELIINETVPNRFSPKSPDKAHLNLHINSLELGDSAVYFCASSLPRGGYTFGSGTRLTVV.